This T cell receptor (beta chain) was sequenced for a study of shared clonotypes between healthy human individuals. With 0 bases removed from V and 7 bases from J, the gap between germline ends came to 13 bases. CDR3 length: 14 amino acids. CDR1 is SGDLS and CDR2 is YYNGEE in the germline V gene. Each replicate PCR on the sorted subsets used 200 to 250 ng DNA (roughly 27,000 T cell genomes). Measured with immunoSEQ multiplex PCR; TCRdb has only the in-frame clones, and not every one. Among around 350,000 clones, less than 85% were seen once, and the ten largest hold less than 11%. The donor cohort consisted entirely of Caucasian adults residing in Nashville, Tennessee.

This TCR came from a man aged 25 to 40 in good health. Sequencing was done on a sample of memory CD4+ T cells sorted from blood. Stated subset: CD45RA-negative fraction. The V call is TRBV9, the J call TRBJ1-1; the D gene is possibly TRBD1 (5 bases). The CDR3 spells CASSVDGGLIEAFF. The CDR3 bases are TGTGCCAGCAGCGTAGATGGGGGTCTGATTGAAGCTTTCTTT. Full variable domain (outside the CDR3, taken from reference TRBV9 and TRBJ1-1): DSGVTQTPKHLITATGQRVTLRCSPRSGDLSVYWYQQSLDQGLQFLIQYYNGEERAKGNILERFSAQQFPDLHSELNLSSLELGDSALYFCASSVDGGLIEAFFGQGTRLTVV.